This paragraph reports one TCR beta chain. The repertoire was sequenced with immunoSEQ multiplex PCR; TCRdb's copy has only in-frame clones and lacks some. The sample records about 120,000 clones, roughly 92% being singletons. The study pooled second doses at about 4 or about 12 weeks. The sample belongs to a study of T cell responses to AZD1222 COVID-19 vaccine. After removal of 3 bases from V and 3 bases from J, the junction contained 1 base not matched to a gene. Per the germline V gene, CDR1 is MGHRA and CDR2 is YSYEKL. The CDR3 runs to 13 residues. Sequencing was performed on peripheral blood, taken 28 days after the second AZD1222 dose. The chain is built from TRBV4-1 and TRBJ2-7; TRBD1 matches 8 bases. The source of this sequence is an adult who received the AZD1222 COVID-19 vaccine. For the CDR3, the DNA is TGCGCCAGCAGCCAGGGACAGGACTACGAGCAGTACTTC. Translating it yields CASSQGQDYEQYF.